This T cell receptor beta chain derives from a study of T cell responses to AZD1222 COVID-19 vaccine. Study-wide background: Recipients boosted at about 4 weeks or about 12 weeks are pooled. Study results and caveats: With dominance at 160-218 and 743-854, vaccine-associated CD4 TCRs spanned spike. Targeting of unmutated variant regions was reportedly seen in nearly half of spike-specific TCRs.

The germline CDR1 and CDR2 sequences are SEHNR and FQNEAQ (reference sequence). The CDR3 has 15 amino acids. Trimming shortened V by 5 bases and J by 8 bases, and 18 bases separated the two germline ends. The repertoire was sequenced with immunoSEQ multiplex PCR; TCRdb's copy has only in-frame clones and lacks some. The sample lists 120,000 or so clones, 70% to 85% seen once, with 5% to 7% in the top ten. With respect to this clone: Its antigen is undetermined.

Sequencing used peripheral blood, obtained on day 0 of AZD1222 vaccination. The clonotype originates from an adult in good health. The chain has TRBV7-9 and TRBJ1-4; no definite D call. In DNA, the CDR3 is TGTGCCAGCAGCCCCGCGGTGGGCCTTGGGGAAAAACTGTTTTTT. Translated: CASSPAVGLGEKLFF.